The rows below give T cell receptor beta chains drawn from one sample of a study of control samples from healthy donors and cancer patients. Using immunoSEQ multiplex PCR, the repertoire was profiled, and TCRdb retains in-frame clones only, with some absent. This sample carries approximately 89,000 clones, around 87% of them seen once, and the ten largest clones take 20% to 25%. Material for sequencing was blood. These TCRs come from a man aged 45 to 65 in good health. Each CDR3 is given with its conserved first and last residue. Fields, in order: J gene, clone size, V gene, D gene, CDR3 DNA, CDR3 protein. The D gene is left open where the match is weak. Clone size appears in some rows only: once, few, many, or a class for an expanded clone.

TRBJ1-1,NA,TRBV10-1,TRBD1,TGCGCCAGCAGGGGGACAGGGCTAACTGAAGCTTTCTTT,CASRGTGLTEAFF
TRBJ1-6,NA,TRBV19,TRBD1,TGTGCCAGTAGTGGGGACAGCTATAATTCACCCCTCCACTTT,CASSGDSYNSPLHF
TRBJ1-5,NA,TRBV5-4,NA,TGTGCCAGCAGCTTGTACGGTAGTAATCAGCCCCAGCATTTT,CASSLYGSNQPQHF
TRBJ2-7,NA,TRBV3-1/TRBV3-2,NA,TGTGCCAGCAGCCAGAGTCTAGGTGCCGAGCAGTACTTC,CASSQSLGAEQYF
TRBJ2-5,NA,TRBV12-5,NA,TGTGCTAGTGGTCTGGGGGCGGGGGCTGGGGAGACCCAGTACTTC,CASGLGAGAGETQYF
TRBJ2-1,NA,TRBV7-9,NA,TGTGCCAGCAGCAGGGAATACAATGAGCAGTTCTTC,CASSREYNEQFF
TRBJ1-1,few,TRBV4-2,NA,TGTGCCAGCAGCCAAGAGTTCGGCAGATCGAACACTGAAGCTTTCTTT,CASSQEFGRSNTEAFF
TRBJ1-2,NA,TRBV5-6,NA,TGTGCCAGCAGCCCAGGACACCTTTATGGCTACACCTTC,CASSPGHLYGYTF
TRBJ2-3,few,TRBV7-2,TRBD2,TGTGCCAGCAGCCCGCGACTAGCGGGAGAACCAGATACGCAGTATTTT,CASSPRLAGEPDTQYF
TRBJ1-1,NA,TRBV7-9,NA,TGTGCCAGCAGCTTAGATGAGGTCACTGAAGCTTTCTTT,CASSLDEVTEAFF
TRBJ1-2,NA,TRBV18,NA,TGTGCCAGCTCGACGGAATATGGCTACACCTTC,CASSTEYGYTF
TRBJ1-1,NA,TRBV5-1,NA,TGCGCCAGCAGCCCTAATCTAGGCTCATTGAACACTGAAGCTTTCTTT,CASSPNLGSLNTEAFF
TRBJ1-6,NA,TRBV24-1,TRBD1,TGTGCCACCAGTGATCGACAGGGCCCACCCCTCCACTTT,CATSDRQGPPLHF
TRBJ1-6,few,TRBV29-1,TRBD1,TGCAGCGTTGGACAGGGGGAAGGGTCACCCCTCCACTTT,CSVGQGEGSPLHF
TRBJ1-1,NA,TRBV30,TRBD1,TGTGCCTGCGGGACAGGGGGGTTTAACACTGAAGCTTTCTTT,CACGTGGFNTEAFF
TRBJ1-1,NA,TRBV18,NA,TGTGCCAGCTCTCCCGGGAGGGGGAGCACTGAAGCTTTCTTT,CASSPGRGSTEAFF
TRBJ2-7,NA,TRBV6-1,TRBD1,TGTGCCAGCAGTGATACACAGGGGAGAATCTACGAGCAGTACTTC,CASSDTQGRIYEQYF
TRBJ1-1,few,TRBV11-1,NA,TGTGCCAGCAGCAGGGGGTCTGACACTGAAGCTTTCTTT,CASSRGSDTEAFF
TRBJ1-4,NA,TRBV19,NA,TGTGCCAGTGGGGCAGGTTGGGATGAAAAACTGTTTTTT,CASGAGWDEKLFF
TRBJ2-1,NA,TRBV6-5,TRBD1,TGTGCCAGCAGGGGGGACAGAACATCATTAAATGAGCAGTTCTTC,CASRGDRTSLNEQFF
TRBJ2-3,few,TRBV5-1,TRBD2,TGCGCCAGCAGCTTGGGGTTAGCGGGGGGCCTCACAGATACGCAGTATTTT,CASSLGLAGGLTDTQYF
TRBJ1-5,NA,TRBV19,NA,TGTGCCAGTAGCCGATTTTTGACAGGATCATCGGATCAGCCCCAGCATTTT,CASSRFLTGSSDQPQHF
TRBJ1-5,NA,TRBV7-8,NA,TGTGCCAGCAGCTTAAGGTGGGGAGACAGGAACAATCAGCCCCAGCATTTT,CASSLRWGDRNNQPQHF
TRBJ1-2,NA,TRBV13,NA,TGTGCCAGCAGCCCACGGACAGCACTTTTATATGGCTACACCTTC,CASSPRTALLYGYTF
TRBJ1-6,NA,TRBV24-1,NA,TGTGCCTCGTATTCACCCCTCCACTTT,CASYSPLHF
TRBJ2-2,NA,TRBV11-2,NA,TGTGCCTCCCGGCTATTAGTGAACACCGGGGAGCTGTTTTTT,CASRLLVNTGELFF
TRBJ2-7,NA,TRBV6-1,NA,TGTGCCAGCAGTGAAGCGATTAGCAGAGATTACTACGAGCAGTACTTC,CASSEAISRDYYEQYF
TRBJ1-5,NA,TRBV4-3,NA,TGCGCCAGCAGCCCCATGCGGCCCCAGCATTTT,CASSPMRPQHF
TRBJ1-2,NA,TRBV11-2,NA,TGTGCCAGCAGCTCGATAGGAACAGGACTTACTTATGGCTACACCTTC,CASSSIGTGLTYGYTF
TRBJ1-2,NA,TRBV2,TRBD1,TGTGCCAGCAGCCCTGCTGACAGGGGCTATGGCTACACCTTC,CASSPADRGYGYTF
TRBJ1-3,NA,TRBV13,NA,TGTGCCAGCAGCTCTTCCGGGACGACGAACACCATATATTTT,CASSSSGTTNTIYF